Below are 20 T cell receptor beta chains sequenced from a single sample in a study of blood T cell repertoires in COVID-19. Assay used: immunoSEQ multiplex PCR; TCRdb lists only in-frame clones, some missing. This repertoire shows 150,000 to 190,000 clones, roughly 84% found once; its top ten account for 8.3%. Input material: peripheral blood. The source of these receptors is an older woman with COVID-19, enrolled during active disease.

V is TRBV28 and J is TRBJ1-2, with D tentatively TRBD1 (5 bases). Trimming took 4 bases from V and 7 from J, leaving 10 bases between them. From germline, CDR1 is MDHEN and CDR2 SYDVKM. This CDR3 has 12 residues. CDR3 sequence: CASSYAGFGYTF. For the CDR3, the DNA is TGTGCCAGCAGTTATGCAGGGTTTGGCTACACCTTC.

This clone occurred once. The gene calls are TRBV6-4 and TRBJ2-3; 7 bases fit TRBD2. Per germline, CDR1 MRHNA and CDR2 SNTAGT. CDR3 length: 15 amino acids. V lost 3 bases and J lost 4; bases outside the gene matches: 7. The CDR3 coding sequence is TGTGCCAGCAGTGAACTCGGGGGGTCTGCAGATACGCAGTATTTT. Translating it yields CASSELGGSADTQYF.

The V and J genes are TRBV18 and TRBJ1-5; 9 nucleotides align to TRBD1. Trimming at V came to 0 bases and at J to 1 base, leaving 1 base not matched to a gene. The germline V gene encodes CDR1 KGHSH and CDR2 LQKENI. The CDR3 is made up of 16 amino acids. Here the CDR3 DNA reads TGTGCCAGCTCACCACCTGACAGGGGGAGCAATCAGCCCCAGCATTTT. Translated, it gives CASSPPDRGSNQPQHF.

The count of this clone is one. The chain joins TRBV3-1 (or the pseudogene TRBV3-2) to TRBJ1-3, with D possibly matching TRBD1 (6 bases). The CDR3 spans 16 residues. The germline CDR1 and CDR2 sequences are LGHDT and YNNKEL (reference sequence). Trimming removed 5 bases from V and 0 bases from J, with 14 bases in between. The CDR3 DNA sequence: TGTGCCAGCAGCTTCTACAGGGAGAGCTCTGGAAACACCATATATTTT. It is translated as CASSFYRESSGNTIYF.

The V call is TRBV5-6, the J call TRBJ2-1; D is perhaps TRBD1 (6 bases). Trimming shortened V by 4 bases and J by 2 bases, and 16 bases separated the two germline ends. Germline assignment: CDR1 SGHDT and CDR2 YYEEEE. This CDR3 region has 16 residues. The CDR3 bases are TGTGCCAGCAGCCCCCTCGACAGGACACCCTACAATGAGCAGTTCTTC. The encoded protein is CASSPLDRTPYNEQFF.

This clone is labeled as medium-sized. The chain recombines TRBV7-9 with TRBJ2-1, with 8 bases identical to TRBD2. From germline, CDR1 is SEHNR and CDR2 FQNEAQ (reference sequence). The CDR3 covers 14 residues. After removal of 5 bases from V and 9 bases from J, the junction contained 9 bases not matched to a gene. The CDR3 loop reads CASSARRGASEQFF. CDR3 sequence (DNA): TGTGCCAGCAGCGCACGGCGGGGGGCGAGTGAGCAGTTCTTC.

The chain has TRBV5-1 and TRBJ1-1, with no clear D. The CDR3 covers 13 residues. In germline, CDR1 is SGHRS, CDR2 YFSETQ. Trimming took off 0 bases at V and 3 bases at J, with 6 bases between the two ends. The CDR3 region has the DNA TGCGCCAGCAGCTTGGTCGGGGACACTGAAGCTTTCTTT. This gives the protein CASSLVGDTEAFF.

On this clone itself: The identical CDR3 is also encoded by other nucleotide sequences in the sample. The chain carries TRBV5-1 and TRBJ1-5, with 11 positions matching TRBD1. The V and J ends lost 4 bases and 5 bases, in that order; junction bases with no gene match: 2. The CDR3 is 14 residues long. From germline, CDR1 is SGHRS and CDR2 YFSETQ. CDR3: CASSRTGGDQPQHF. CDR3 sequence (DNA): TGCGCCAGCAGCCGGACAGGGGGCGATCAGCCCCAGCATTTT.

This clone has just a few counts. The chain recombines TRBV5-6 with TRBJ2-1; tentative D call: TRBD1 (6 bases). Germline V lookup: CDR1 SGHDT, CDR2 YYEEEE. Trimming removed 4 bases from V and 6 bases from J, with 20 bases in between. The CDR3 is 16 residues long. This chain's CDR3 is CASSTLQGGFSNEQFF. CDR3 nucleotide sequence: TGTGCCAGCAGCACTCTACAGGGCGGGTTTAGCAATGAGCAGTTCTTC.

The chain uses TRBV12-3 or TRBV12-4 and TRBJ1-2; no firm D call. CDR3 size: 12 residues. The V end was cut by 5 bases, the J end by 4 bases, with 8 bases between. CDR3: CASSRHLYGYTF. The CDR3 DNA reads TGTGCCAGCAGTAGACACCTCTATGGCTACACCTTC.

This clone appeared a few times. The chain uses TRBV10-1 and TRBJ1-3, with D maybe TRBD1 (5 bases). V was pared by 3 bases and J by 2 bases, with 8 bases between. Germline-derived CDR1 and CDR2 are WNHNN and SYGVQD (reference sequence). The CDR3 has 14 residues. The CDR3 is CASSEGAAGNTIYF. CDR3 nucleotide sequence: TGCGCCAGCAGTGAAGGGGCAGCTGGAAACACCATATATTTT.

The V gene is TRBV2, the J gene TRBJ1-3; a possible D gene is TRBD1 (5 bases). The V gene lost 3 bases and the J gene lost 2 bases, with 8 bases spanning the gap. The CDR3 consists of 14 residues. From germline, CDR1 is SNHLY and CDR2 FYNNEI. Here the CDR3 reads CASSDGQTGNTIYF. The DNA for the CDR3 is TGTGCCAGCAGTGATGGACAAACTGGAAACACCATATATTTT.

The chain combines TRBV30 with TRBJ1-5; possibly TRBD1 for D (5 bases). Trimming took 4 bases from V and 0 from J, leaving 7 bases between them. This CDR3 is built from 13 residues. The germline V gene encodes CDR1 GTSNPN and CDR2 SVGIG (reference sequence). As DNA, the CDR3 is TGTGCCTGGACCGGGGGTAGCAATCAGCCCCAGCATTTT. This encodes CAWTGGSNQPQHF.

The V call is TRBV7-8, the J call TRBJ2-7; 9 nucleotides align to TRBD1. V was clipped by 5 bases and J by 2 bases; unmatched bases: 7. The CDR3 length is 15 residues. The germline CDR1 and CDR2 sequences are SGHVS and FQNEAQ. The CDR3 nucleotides are TGTGCCAGCAGCAAGGGACAGGGAGGGCCCTACGAGCAGTACTTC. Its translation: CASSKGQGGPYEQYF. The full variable domain, its missing parts supplied by reference TRBV7-8 and TRBJ2-7, is GAGVSQSPRYKVAKRGQDVALRCDPISGHVSLFWYQQALGQGPEFLTYFQNEAQLDKSGLPSDRFFAERPEGSVSTLKIQRTQQEDSAVYLCASSKGQGGPYEQYFGPGTRLTVT.

The J gene is TRBJ1-5, the V gene TRBV6-5; D is uncertain. The V end lost 5 bases, the J end lost 7 bases, and 12 bases lay between the germline ends. Germline assignment: CDR1 MNHEY and CDR2 SVGAGI. This CDR3 is 13 amino acids long. DNA of the CDR3: TGTGCCAGCAGTCCCGATCCGGGGCAGCCCCAGCATTTT. Translation gives CASSPDPGQPQHF.

V and J are TRBV6-6 and TRBJ1-6, with D unclear. The CDR3 is 12 residues long. The germline V and J ends were trimmed by 8 bases and 6 bases, with 8 bases remaining between them. Germline V lookup: CDR1 MNHNY, CDR2 SVGAGI (reference sequence). The CDR3 loop reads CASGQTNSPLHF. The DNA of the CDR3 is TGTGCCAGCGGGCAGACTAATTCACCCCTCCACTTT.

The chain joins TRBV12-3 or TRBV12-4 to TRBJ2-2; D is unclear. Trimming took off 7 bases at V and 5 bases at J, with 11 bases between the two ends. This CDR3 has 13 residues. CDR3 sequence: CASTLSRTGELFF. As DNA, the CDR3 is TGTGCCAGCACCCTGAGTCGTACCGGGGAGCTGTTTTTT.

The CDR3: CASSLTGLAVGTEAFF. Written as DNA, the CDR3 is TGCGCCAGCAGCTTGACAGGGCTTGCAGTGGGCACTGAAGCTTTCTTT. The chain uses TRBV5-1 and TRBJ1-1; D is possibly TRBD1 (6 bases). Germline CDR1 is SGHRS and CDR2 is YFSETQ. V was trimmed by 1 base and J by 4 bases, leaving 17 bases between them. This CDR3 spans 16 amino acids.

This chain connects TRBV6-5 to TRBJ1-1; 12 bases map to TRBD1. From germline, CDR1 is MNHEY and CDR2 SVGAGI. The CDR3 covers 13 residues. V was clipped by 6 bases and J by 5 bases; unmatched bases: 1. CDR3 amino acids: CASRGQGATEAFF. As DNA, the CDR3 is TGTGCCAGCAGGGGACAGGGGGCAACTGAAGCTTTCTTT.

CDR3 DNA sequence: TGTGCCAGCAGTGAATCCCCGCTAGCGGGGAGGTACCAAGAGACCCAGTACTTC. It encodes CASSESPLAGRYQETQYF. This rearrangement joins TRBV25-1 to TRBJ2-5, with 9 positions matching TRBD2. Germline CDR1 and CDR2: MGHDK and SYGVNS. V lost 1 base, J lost 0 bases, and 9 bases stayed unmatched. The CDR3 runs 18 residues.